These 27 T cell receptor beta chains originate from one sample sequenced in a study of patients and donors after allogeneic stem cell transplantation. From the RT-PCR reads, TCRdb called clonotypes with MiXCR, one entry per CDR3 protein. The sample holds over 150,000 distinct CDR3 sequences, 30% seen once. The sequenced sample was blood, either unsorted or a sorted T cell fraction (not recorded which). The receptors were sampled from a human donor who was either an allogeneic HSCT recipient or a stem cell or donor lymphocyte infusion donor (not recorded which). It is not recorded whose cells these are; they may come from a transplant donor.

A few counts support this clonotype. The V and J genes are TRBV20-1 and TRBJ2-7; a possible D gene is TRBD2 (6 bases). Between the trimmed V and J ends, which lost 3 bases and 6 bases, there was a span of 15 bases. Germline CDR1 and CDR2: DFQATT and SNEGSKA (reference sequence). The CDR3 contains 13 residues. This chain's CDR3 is CSASRDSPPEQYF. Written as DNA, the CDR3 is TGCAGTGCTAGCCGGGACTCACCTCCCGAGCAGTACTTC.

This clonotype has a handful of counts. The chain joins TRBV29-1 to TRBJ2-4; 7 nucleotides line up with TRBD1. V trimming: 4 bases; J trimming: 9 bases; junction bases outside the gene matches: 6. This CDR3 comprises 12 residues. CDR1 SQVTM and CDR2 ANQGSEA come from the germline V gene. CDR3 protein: CSVGQGEGIQYF. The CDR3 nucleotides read TGCAGCGTTGGACAGGGAGAGGGCATTCAGTACTTC.

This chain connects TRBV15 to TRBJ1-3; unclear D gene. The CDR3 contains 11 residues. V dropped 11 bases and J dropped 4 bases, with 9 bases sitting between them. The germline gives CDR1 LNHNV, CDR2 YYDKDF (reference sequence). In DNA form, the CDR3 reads TGTGCCTGGGCGGCCGGAAACACCATATATTTT. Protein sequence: CAWAAGNTIYF.

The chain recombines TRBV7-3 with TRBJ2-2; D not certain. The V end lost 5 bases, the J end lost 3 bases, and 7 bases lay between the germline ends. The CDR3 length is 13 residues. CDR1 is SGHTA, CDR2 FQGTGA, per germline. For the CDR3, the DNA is TGTGCCAGCAGCCCATGGGACACCGGGGAGCTGTTTTTT. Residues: CASSPWDTGELFF.

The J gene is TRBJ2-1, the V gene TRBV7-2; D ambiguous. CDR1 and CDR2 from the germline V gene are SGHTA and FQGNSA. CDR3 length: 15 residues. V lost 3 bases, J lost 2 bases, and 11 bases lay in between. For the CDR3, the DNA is TGTGCCAGCAGCTTTTGGGGTTCGGCCTACAATGAGCAGTTCTTC. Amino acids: CASSFWGSAYNEQFF.

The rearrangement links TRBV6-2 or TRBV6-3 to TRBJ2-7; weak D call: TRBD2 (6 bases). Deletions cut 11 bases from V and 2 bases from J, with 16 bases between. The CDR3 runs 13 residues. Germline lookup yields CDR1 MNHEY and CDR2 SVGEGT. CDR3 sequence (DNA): TGTGCCTGCCTTGGGACTCGTACCTACGAGCAGTACTTC. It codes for CACLGTRTYEQYF.

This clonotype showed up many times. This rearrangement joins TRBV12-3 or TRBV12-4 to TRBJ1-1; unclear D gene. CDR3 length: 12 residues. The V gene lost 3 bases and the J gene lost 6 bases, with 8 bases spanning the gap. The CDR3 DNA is TGTGCCAGCAGTTTTAGAAGGTCTGAAGCTTTCTTT. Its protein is CASSFRRSEAFF.

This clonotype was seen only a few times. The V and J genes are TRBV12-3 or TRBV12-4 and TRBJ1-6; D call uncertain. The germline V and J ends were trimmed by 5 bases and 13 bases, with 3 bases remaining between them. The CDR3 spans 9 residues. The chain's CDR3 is CASSPPLHF. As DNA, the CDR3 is TGTGCCAGCAGTCCTCCCCTCCACTTT.

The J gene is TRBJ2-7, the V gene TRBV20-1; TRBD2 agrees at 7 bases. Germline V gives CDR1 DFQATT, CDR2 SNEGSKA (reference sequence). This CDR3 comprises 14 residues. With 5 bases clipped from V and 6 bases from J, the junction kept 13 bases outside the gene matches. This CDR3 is CSAQIAGGPTEQYF. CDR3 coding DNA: TGCAGTGCTCAAATAGCGGGTGGACCGACCGAGCAGTACTTC.

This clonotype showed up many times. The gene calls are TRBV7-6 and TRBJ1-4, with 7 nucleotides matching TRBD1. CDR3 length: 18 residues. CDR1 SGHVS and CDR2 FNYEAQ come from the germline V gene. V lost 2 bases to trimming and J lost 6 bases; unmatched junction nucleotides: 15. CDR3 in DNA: TGTGCCAGCAGCTTAACCCCGGACAGGATATATTTAGATGAAAAACTGTTTTTT. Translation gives CASSLTPDRIYLDEKLFF. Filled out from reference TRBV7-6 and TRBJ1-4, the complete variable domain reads GAGVSQSPRYKVTKRGQDVALRCDPISGHVSLYWYRQALGQGPEFLTYFNYEAQQDKSGLPNDRFSAERPEGSISTLTIQRTEQRDSAMYRCASSLTPDRIYLDEKLFFGSGTQLSVL.

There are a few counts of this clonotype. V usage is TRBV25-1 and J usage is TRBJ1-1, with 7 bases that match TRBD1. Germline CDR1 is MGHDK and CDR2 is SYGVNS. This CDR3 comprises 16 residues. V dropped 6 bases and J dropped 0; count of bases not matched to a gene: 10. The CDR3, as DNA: TGTGCCAGCAGCTCTCTCCAGGGGGGTATGAACACTGAAGCTTTCTTT. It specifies CASSSLQGGMNTEAFF.

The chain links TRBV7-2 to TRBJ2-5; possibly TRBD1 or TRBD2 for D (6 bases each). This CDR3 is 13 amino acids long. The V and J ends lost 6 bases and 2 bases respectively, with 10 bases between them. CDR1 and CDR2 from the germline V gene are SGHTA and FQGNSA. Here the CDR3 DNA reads TGTGCCAGCAGTCGGGGGCAGCAAGAGACCCAGTACTTC. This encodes CASSRGQQETQYF.

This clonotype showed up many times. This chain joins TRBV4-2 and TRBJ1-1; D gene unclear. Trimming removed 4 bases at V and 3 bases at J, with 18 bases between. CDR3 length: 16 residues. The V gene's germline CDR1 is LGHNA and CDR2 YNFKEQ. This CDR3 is CASSLPPGRSDTEAFF. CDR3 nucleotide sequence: TGTGCCAGCAGCCTTCCACCGGGGAGGTCGGACACTGAAGCTTTCTTT.

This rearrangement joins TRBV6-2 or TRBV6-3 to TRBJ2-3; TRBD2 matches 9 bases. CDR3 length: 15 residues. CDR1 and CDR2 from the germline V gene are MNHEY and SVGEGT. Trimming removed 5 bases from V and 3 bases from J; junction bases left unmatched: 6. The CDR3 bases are TGTGCCAGCAGTCCACCTAGCGGGAATACAGATACGCAGTATTTT. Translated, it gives CASSPPSGNTDTQYF.

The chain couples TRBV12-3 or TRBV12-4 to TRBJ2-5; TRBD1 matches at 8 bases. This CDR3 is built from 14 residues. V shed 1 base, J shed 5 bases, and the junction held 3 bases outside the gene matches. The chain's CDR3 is CASSLGQGLETQYF. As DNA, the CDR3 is TGTGCCAGCAGTTTAGGACAGGGGCTCGAGACCCAGTACTTC.

As DNA, the CDR3 is TGTGCCAGCAGCGTAGATCTAGCCAAAAACATTCAGTACTTC. The encoded protein is CASSVDLAKNIQYF. This chain uses TRBV9 with TRBJ2-4; D remains ambiguous. The V end lost 0 bases, the J end lost 0 bases, and 4 bases lay between the germline ends. CDR3 length: 14 residues. Germline assignment: CDR1 SGDLS and CDR2 YYNGEE.

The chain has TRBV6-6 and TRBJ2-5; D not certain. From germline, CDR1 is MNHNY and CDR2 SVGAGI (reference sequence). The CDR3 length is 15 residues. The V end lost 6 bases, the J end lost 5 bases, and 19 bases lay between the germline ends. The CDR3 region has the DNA TGTGCCAGCAGGGCAAGCTTCGGAAAGGATGAGACCCAGTACTTC. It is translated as CASRASFGKDETQYF.

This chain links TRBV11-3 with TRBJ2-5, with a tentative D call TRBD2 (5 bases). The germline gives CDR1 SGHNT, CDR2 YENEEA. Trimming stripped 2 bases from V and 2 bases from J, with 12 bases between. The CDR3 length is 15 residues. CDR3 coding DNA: TGTGCCAGCAGCTTACCTGGCCAGCGGCAAGAGACCCAGTACTTC. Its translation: CASSLPGQRQETQYF.

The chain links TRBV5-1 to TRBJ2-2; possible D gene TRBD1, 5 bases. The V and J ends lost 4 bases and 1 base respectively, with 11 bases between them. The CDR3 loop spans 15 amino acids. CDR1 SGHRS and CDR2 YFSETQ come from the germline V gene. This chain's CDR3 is CASSELQVNTGELFF. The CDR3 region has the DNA TGCGCCAGCAGCGAACTACAGGTGAACACCGGGGAGCTGTTTTTT.

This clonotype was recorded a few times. The CDR3 DNA follows: TGTGCCAGCAGGACAGGGGGTAGGGATGAGCAGTTCTTC. Its translation: CASRTGGRDEQFF. The rearrangement joins TRBV6-2 or TRBV6-3 to TRBJ2-1, with 9 bases aligning to TRBD1. The CDR3 covers 13 residues. J gave up 8 bases and V 6 bases, and 5 bases lay outside the gene matches. Germline CDR1 and CDR2: MNHEY and SVGEGT.

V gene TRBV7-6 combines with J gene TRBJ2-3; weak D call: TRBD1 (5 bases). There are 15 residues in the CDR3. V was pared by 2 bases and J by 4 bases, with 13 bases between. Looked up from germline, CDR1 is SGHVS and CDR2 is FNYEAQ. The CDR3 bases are TGTGCCAGCAGCTTATATGCAGGGTTGGCAGATACGCAGTATTTT. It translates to CASSLYAGLADTQYF.

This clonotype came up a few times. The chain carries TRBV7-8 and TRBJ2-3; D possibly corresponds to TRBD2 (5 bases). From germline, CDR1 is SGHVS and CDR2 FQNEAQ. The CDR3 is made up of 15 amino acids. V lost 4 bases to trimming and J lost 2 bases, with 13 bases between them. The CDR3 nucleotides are TGTGCCAGCAGCTCCGAGCGTCGGGACACAGATACGCAGTATTTT. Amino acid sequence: CASSSERRDTDTQYF. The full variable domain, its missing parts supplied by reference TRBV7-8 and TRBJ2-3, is GAGVSQSPRYKVAKRGQDVALRCDPISGHVSLFWYQQALGQGPEFLTYFQNEAQLDKSGLPSDRFFAERPEGSVSTLKIQRTQQEDSAVYLCASSSERRDTDTQYFGPGTRLTVL.

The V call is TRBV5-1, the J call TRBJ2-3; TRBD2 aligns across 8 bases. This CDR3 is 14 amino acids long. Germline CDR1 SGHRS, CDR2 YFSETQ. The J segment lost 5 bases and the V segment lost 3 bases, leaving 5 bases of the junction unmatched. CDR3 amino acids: CASSWGLVEDTQYF. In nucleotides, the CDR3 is TGCGCCAGCAGCTGGGGACTAGTGGAAGATACGCAGTATTTT.

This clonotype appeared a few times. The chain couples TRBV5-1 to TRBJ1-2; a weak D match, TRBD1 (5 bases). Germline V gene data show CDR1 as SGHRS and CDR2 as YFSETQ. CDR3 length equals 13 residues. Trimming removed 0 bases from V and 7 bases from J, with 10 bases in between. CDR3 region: CASSLGRDSGYTF. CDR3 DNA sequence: TGCGCCAGCAGCTTGGGCAGGGACTCTGGCTACACCTTC.

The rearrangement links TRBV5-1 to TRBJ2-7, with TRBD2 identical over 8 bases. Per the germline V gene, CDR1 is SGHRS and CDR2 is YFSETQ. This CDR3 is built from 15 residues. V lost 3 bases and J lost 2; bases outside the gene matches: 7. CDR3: CASSSTSGGAYEQYF. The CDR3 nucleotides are TGCGCCAGCAGCTCCACTAGCGGAGGCGCCTACGAGCAGTACTTC.

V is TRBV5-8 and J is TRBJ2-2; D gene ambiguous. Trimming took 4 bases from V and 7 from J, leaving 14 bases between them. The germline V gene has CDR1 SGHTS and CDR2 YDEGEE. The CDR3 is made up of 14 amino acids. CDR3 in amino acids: CASSLPQWGGELFF. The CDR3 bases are TGTGCCAGCAGCCTTCCTCAGTGGGGCGGGGAGCTGTTTTTT.

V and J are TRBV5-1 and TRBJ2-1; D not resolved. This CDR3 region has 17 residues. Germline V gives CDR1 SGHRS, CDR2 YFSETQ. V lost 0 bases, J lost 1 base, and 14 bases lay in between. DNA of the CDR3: TGCGCCAGCAGCTTGGCCCTCCTTACGATGTCCTACAATGAGCAGTTCTTC. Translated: CASSLALLTMSYNEQFF.